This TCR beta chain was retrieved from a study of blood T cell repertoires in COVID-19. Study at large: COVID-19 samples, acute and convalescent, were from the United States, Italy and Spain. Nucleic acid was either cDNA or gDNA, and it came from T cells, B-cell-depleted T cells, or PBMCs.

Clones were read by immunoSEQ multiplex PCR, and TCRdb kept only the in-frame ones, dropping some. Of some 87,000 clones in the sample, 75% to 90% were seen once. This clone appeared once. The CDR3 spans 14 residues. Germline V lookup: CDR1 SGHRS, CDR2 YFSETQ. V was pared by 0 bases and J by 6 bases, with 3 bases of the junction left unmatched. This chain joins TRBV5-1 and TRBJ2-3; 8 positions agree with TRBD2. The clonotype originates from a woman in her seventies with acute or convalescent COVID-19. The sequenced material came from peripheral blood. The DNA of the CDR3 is TGCGCCAGCAGCTTGGTAGCGGGGAGTGATACGCAGTATTTT. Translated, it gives CASSLVAGSDTQYF.